This section outlines one TCR beta chain sequence together with its context. The antigen is not known. The sample originates from a study of shared clonotypes between healthy human individuals. The study's findings and limits: Limitation of the genetic and exposure-history diversity represented came from the few donors. Several donors shared approximately 5% of their naive CD4 clonotypes.

V was clipped by 4 bases and J by 2 bases; unmatched bases: 3. The germline gives CDR1 SNHLY, CDR2 FYNNEI. The CDR3 covers 14 residues. The study ran the assay at deep level. TCRdb keeps only in-frame clones here, not all; method: immunoSEQ multiplex PCR. The profile covers around 2.3 million clones, with around 95% appearing a single time and roughly 0.13% taken by the ten largest. Sample: naive CD4+ T cells sorted from blood. The sample's subset: CD45RA+ positively selected. The clonotype originates from a man aged 18 to 30 in good health. The chain uses TRBV2 and TRBJ2-7; 9 nucleotides agree with TRBD1. CDR3 amino acids: CASSGQGGPYEQYF. CDR3 DNA: TGTGCCAGCAGTGGACAGGGGGGCCCCTACGAGCAGTACTTC.